This T cell receptor beta chain was identified during a study of T cell responses to AZD1222 COVID-19 vaccine. General study findings and limits: The study found vaccine-associated CD4 TCRs spanning spike, dominant at 160-218 and 743-854. Unmutated regions of variants are reportedly targeted by nearly half of spike-specific TCRs.

A note on this clone: What it recognizes is unknown.

The protocol was immunoSEQ multiplex PCR, while the TCRdb copy is restricted to in-frame clones and leaves out a portion. This table holds approximately 150,000 clones, around 92% found once. CDR1 is LGHNA and CDR2 is YSLEER in the germline V gene. Trimming removed 0 bases from V and 1 base from J; junction bases left unmatched: 8. CDR3 length equals 18 residues. V and J are TRBV4-3 and TRBJ2-7; 11 nucleotides line up with TRBD2. This TCR derives from an adult in good health. The specimen was peripheral blood, collected on day 0 of AZD1222 vaccination. The CDR3 reads CASSQDYGGLAASYEQYF. Written as DNA, the CDR3 is TGCGCCAGCAGCCAAGATTATGGGGGACTAGCGGCGTCCTACGAGCAGTACTTC.